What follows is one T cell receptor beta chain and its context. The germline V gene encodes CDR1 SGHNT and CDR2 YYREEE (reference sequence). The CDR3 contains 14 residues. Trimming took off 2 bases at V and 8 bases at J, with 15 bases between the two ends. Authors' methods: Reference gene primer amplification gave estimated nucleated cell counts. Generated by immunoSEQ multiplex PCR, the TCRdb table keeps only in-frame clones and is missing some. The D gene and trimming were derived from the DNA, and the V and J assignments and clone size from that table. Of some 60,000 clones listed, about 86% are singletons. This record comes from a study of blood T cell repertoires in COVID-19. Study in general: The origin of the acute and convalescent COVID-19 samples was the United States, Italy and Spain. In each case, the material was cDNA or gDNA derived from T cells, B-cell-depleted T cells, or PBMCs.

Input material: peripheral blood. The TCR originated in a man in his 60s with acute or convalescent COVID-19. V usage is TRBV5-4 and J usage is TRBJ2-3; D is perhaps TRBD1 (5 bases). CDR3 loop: CASSFAGFKGTQYF. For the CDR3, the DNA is TGTGCCAGCAGCTTTGCAGGGTTCAAGGGTACGCAGTATTTT.